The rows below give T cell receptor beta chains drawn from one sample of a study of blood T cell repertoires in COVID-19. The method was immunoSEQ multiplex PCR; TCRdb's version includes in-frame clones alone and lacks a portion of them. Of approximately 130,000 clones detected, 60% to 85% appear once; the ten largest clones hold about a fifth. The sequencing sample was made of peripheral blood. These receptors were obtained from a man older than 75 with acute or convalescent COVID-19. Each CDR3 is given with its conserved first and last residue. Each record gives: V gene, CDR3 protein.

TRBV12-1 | CASSFNWWTPPNTEAFF
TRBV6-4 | CASSSGGLASTGELFF
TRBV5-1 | CASSWGGGGAGETQYF
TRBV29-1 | CSVDTGGEQYF
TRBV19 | CASSPSDRDGEQYF
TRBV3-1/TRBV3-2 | CASSTTGGNQPQHF
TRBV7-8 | CASSNRDRGETQYF
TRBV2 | CASSGQAYTDTQYF
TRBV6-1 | CASSGGPGQALYEQYF
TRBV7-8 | CASSRDRSYEQYF
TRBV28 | CASTTLGSQPQHF
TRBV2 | CATSNPRDRSNSPLHF
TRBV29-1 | CSVAPAGGREQYF
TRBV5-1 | CASRSTGTAYNEQFF
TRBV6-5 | CASSSYREQYF